The 3 T cell receptor beta chains below all came from one sample that was sequenced in a study of neurological immune-mediated disorders. Sample time point: technical triplicate 1. TCRdb processed the 5' RACE reads anew with MiXCR; each CDR3 protein has one entry. The top ten clones hold around 3.9% of a sample with approximately 36,000 distinct CDR3 sequences, approximately 10% of them seen once. The specimen was PBMCs. These receptor sequences come from a man aged 55-75 years with HTLV-1-associated myelopathy (HAM/TSP).

There are many counts of this clonotype. The genes are TRBV20-1 and TRBJ2-1; the D is unclear. The CDR3 is made up of 17 amino acids. From germline, CDR1 is DFQATT and CDR2 SNEGSKA (reference sequence). V lost 5 bases and J 5 bases, leaving 25 bases between the germline ends. CDR3 sequence: CSAPNSVAFLSHNEQFF. CDR3 DNA sequence: TGCAGTGCTCCTAACAGCGTTGCTTTTTTAAGCCACAATGAGCAGTTCTTC.

This clonotype was detected many times. The chain uses TRBV5-1 and TRBJ2-7; TRBD2 agrees at 12 bases. Germline-derived CDR1 and CDR2 are SGHRS and YFSETQ. The CDR3 extends over 15 amino acids. Germline trimming cut 2 bases from V and 5 bases from J; bases unmatched to any gene: 5. CDR3 loop: CASSLTSGRSDEQYF. The DNA for the CDR3 is TGCGCCAGCAGCTTAACTAGCGGGAGGTCGGACGAGCAGTACTTC.

This clonotype showed up just a few times. J is TRBJ2-7 and V is TRBV28; tentative D call: TRBD2 (5 bases). CDR3 length: 14 residues. Between the trimmed V and J ends, which lost 3 bases and 3 bases, there was a span of 12 bases. Germline V CDR1 and CDR2: MDHEN, SYDVKM. The CDR3 reads CASSFRLAGYEQYF. CDR3 bases: TGTGCCAGCAGTTTTCGGCTAGCAGGCTACGAGCAGTACTTC.